The clone carrying this T cell receptor beta chain was observed a few times. V was clipped by 2 bases and J by 6 bases, with 13 bases between them. CDR1 is LNHNV, CDR2 YYDKDF, per germline (reference sequence). The CDR3 has 14 amino acids. Amplification of TCR beta CDR3 regions was performed using RNA transcripts as template. The study used the HTBI primer set for a first-round RT-PCR of the TCR CDR3. TCRdb passed the multiplex PCR reads through MiXCR, listing each CDR3 protein once. The sample yields 500,000 to 600,000 distinct CDR3 sequences, 46% seen once. The data were taken from a study of T cells in Graves' hyperthyroidism and ophthalmopathy.

The TCR was taken from an adult woman with Graves' disease, either hyperthyroidism or ophthalmopathy (not recorded which). The sequenced material came from peripheral blood or thyroid tissue (not recorded which). The chain is built from TRBV15 and TRBJ1-2, with no clear D. The CDR3 loop is CATSRTSLSDGYTF. For the CDR3, the DNA is TGTGCCACCAGCAGAACATCACTCTCGGATGGCTACACCTTC.